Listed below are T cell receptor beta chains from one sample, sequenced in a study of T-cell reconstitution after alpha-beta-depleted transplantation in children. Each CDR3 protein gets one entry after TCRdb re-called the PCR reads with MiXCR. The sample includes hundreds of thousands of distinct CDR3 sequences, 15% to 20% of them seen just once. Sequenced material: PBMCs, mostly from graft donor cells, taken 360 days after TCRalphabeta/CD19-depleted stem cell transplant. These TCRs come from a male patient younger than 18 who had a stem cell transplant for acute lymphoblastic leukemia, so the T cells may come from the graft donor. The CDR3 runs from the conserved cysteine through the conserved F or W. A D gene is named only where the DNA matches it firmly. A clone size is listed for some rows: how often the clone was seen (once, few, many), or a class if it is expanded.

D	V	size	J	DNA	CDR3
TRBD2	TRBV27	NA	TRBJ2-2	TGTGCCAGCAGTAATAGCGGGAGGGTGACCGGGGAGCTGTTTTTT	CASSNSGRVTGELFF
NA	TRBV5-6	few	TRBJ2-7	TGTGCCAGCAGCGCCGACGGGACACCACTGTACGAGCAGTACTTC	CASSADGTPLYEQYF
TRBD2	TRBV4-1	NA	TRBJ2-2	TGCGCCAGCAGCCAGATTCCGGGACTAGCGGGACGAAACACCGGGGAGCTGTTTTTT	CASSQIPGLAGRNTGELFF
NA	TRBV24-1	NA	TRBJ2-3	TGTGCCACCAGTGATTTGATGTCAGATACGCAGTATTTT	CATSDLMSDTQYF
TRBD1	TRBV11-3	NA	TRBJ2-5	TGTGCCAGCAGCTCGTCCGGTCGCGGACAGGGTACGACCCAGTACTTC	CASSSSGRGQGTTQYF
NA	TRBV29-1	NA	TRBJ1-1	TGCAGCGTTGAAGAACGGGGGCGCTGGGCTTTCTTT	CSVEERGRWAFF
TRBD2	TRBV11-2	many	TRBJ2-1	TGTGCCAGCAGCTCGAAGGTCCTTCTAGCGGGATTCTCCTACAATGAGCAGTTCTTC	CASSSKVLLAGFSYNEQFF
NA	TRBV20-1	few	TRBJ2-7	TGCAGTGCTAGACCCGGGAGTACTTACGAGCAGTACTTC	CSARPGSTYEQYF
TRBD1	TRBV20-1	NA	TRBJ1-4	TGCAGTGCTAGAGACAGGGGGCGGGCTAATGAAAAACTGTTTTTT	CSARDRGRANEKLFF
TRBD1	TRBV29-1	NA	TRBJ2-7	TGCAGCGTTGAAGGGCCGGGGACAGGGGGCTACGAGCAGTACTTC	CSVEGPGTGGYEQYF
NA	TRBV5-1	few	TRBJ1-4	TGCGCCAGTTCGGTCGGGAATGAAAAACTGTTTTTT	CASSVGNEKLFF
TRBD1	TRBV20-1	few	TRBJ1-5	TGCAGTGCTAGTTTTGGGAGGAAGGACAGGTTCAATCAGCCCCAGCATTTT	CSASFGRKDRFNQPQHF
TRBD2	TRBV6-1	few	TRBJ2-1	TGTGCCAGCAGTCCCTCCAGCGGGAGGGGAATAGATGAGCAGTTCTTC	CASSPSSGRGIDEQFF
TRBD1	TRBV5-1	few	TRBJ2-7	TGTGTGACCCGCGGGACAGGGGACTCCTACGAGCAGTACTTC	CVTRGTGDSYEQYF
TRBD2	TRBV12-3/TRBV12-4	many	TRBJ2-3	TGTGCCAGCAGCCCTAGACTAGCGCGCACAGATACGCAGTATTTT	CASSPRLARTDTQYF
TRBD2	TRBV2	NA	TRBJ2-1	TGTGCCAACCGAAAGAGCGGGAGGCCCCCCAATGAGCAGTTCTTC	CANRKSGRPPNEQFF
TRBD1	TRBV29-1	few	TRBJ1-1	TGCAGCGTTCTCCCGACAGGGAGGACAAGAATGAACACTGAAGCTTTCTTT	CSVLPTGRTRMNTEAFF
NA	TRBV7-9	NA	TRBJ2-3	TGTGCCAGCAGCCGTCTGGGACTGGCGCGCACAGATACGCAGTATTTT	CASSRLGLARTDTQYF
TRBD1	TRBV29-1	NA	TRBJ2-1	TGCAGCGTCAGGGGGAGCTCCTACAATGAGCAGTTCTTC	CSVRGSSYNEQFF
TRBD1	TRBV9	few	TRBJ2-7	TGTGCCAGCAGCGAGGGTCCGGGACAGACGACCTACGAGCAGTACTTC	CASSEGPGQTTYEQYF
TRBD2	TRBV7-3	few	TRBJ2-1	TGTGCCAGCAGCAGACCGGGACTAGCGGGAGGGCCAGTGAATGAGCAGTTCTTC	CASSRPGLAGGPVNEQFF
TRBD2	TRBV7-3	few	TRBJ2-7	TGTGCCAGCAATCTAGCGGGGTACGAGCAGTACTTC	CASNLAGYEQYF
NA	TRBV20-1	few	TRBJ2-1	TGCAGTGCACACAGCGGATACTCCTACAATGAGCAGTTCTTC	CSAHSGYSYNEQFF
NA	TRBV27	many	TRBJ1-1	TGTGCCAGCAGTTTATCGATCGGTTGGCAAGAAGCTTTCTTT	CASSLSIGWQEAFF
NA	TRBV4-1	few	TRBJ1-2	TGCGCCAGCAGCCAAGATGGCCGCTATGGCTACACCTTC	CASSQDGRYGYTF
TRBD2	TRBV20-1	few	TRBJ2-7	TGCAGTGCTAGAATGACTAGCGGGGGCTTGGGCGAGCAGTACTTC	CSARMTSGGLGEQYF
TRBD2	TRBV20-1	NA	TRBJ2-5	TGCAGTGCCCCCGGACTAGCGGTCCAAGAGACCCAGTACTTC	CSAPGLAVQETQYF
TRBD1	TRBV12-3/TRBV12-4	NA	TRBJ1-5	TGTGCCAGCAGTGGACAGGGGCGTTGGGGCAATCAGCCCCAGCATTTT	CASSGQGRWGNQPQHF
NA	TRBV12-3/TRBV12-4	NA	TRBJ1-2	TGTGCCAGCAGTATAAGGGAGATGAATGGCTACACCTTC	CASSIREMNGYTF
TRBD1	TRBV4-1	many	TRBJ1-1	TGCGCCAGCAGCCAACCGGACAGGGAGAACACTGAAGCTTTCTTT	CASSQPDRENTEAFF
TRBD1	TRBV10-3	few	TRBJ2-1	TGTGCCATCGGGGGACAGGGATTATTCAATGAGCAGTTCTTC	CAIGGQGLFNEQFF
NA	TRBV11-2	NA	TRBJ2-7	TGTGCCAGCAGCCCTGTTCAGGGAAAAGAGGACGAGCAGTACTTC	CASSPVQGKEDEQYF
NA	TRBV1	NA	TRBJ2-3	TGCACCAGCGGCCGGAGCACAGACCCGCAGTATTTT	CTSGRSTDPQYF
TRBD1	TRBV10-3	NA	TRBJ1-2	TGTGCCATCAGTACCCAGGGGGTGACTGGCTACACCTTC	CAISTQGVTGYTF
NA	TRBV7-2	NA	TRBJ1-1	TGTGCCAGCAGCTTAGTCTTTGGTAGTAAAGCTTTCTTT	CASSLVFGSKAFF
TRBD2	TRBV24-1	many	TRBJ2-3	TGTGCCACCAGTGACCCACTAGCGGGAGGGTTTGCTACGCAGTATTTT	CATSDPLAGGFATQYF
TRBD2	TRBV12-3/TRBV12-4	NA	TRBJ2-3	TGTGCCAGCAGACGGACTAGCGGATATCACACAGATACGCAGTATTTT	CASRRTSGYHTDTQYF
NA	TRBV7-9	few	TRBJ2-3	TGTGCCAGCAGCGTCCGCCGGGCCCTAGATACGCAGTATTTT	CASSVRRALDTQYF
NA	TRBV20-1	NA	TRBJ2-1	TGCAGTGCTAGAGATAAGGGCAGGATTTACAATGAGCAGTTCTTC	CSARDKGRIYNEQFF
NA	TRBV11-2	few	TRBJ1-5	TGTGCCAGCAGCTTAGTAACAGATCAGCCCCAGCATTTT	CASSLVTDQPQHF
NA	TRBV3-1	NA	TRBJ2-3	TGTGCCAGCAGCCGAGAGTACACAGATACGCAGTATTTT	CASSREYTDTQYF